In its sample, the clone carrying this TCR beta chain was seen a few times. Its antigen is as yet unknown. There are 13 residues in the CDR3. V shed 3 bases and J shed 3 bases, with 8 bases lying between them. Per the germline V gene, CDR1 is SGHTA and CDR2 is FQGNSA. These data are taken from a study of neurological immune-mediated disorders. TCRdb independently ran MiXCR on the 5' RACE reads; one entry per CDR3 protein. The sample holds around 66,000 distinct CDR3 sequences, less than 5.5% seen once. Notes on the study in general: The multiple sclerosis repertoire cluster had no clinical or MRI feature associated with it. HTLV-1-associated myelopathy had the most TCR clonal expansion, while multiple sclerosis had the least, a level that fell below healthy controls.

Sequences were obtained from PBMCs. The rearrangement uses TRBV7-2 and TRBJ1-2; D is unclear. This clonotype was obtained from a woman in her 30s with multiple sclerosis. The CDR3 loop reads CASSFDNHYGYTF. In DNA form, the CDR3 reads TGTGCCAGCAGCTTCGACAATCACTATGGCTACACCTTC.